One sample yielded the 23 T cell receptor beta chains listed below, sequenced in a study of shared clonotypes between healthy human individuals. The data were produced by immunoSEQ multiplex PCR, yet TCRdb's version contains in-frame clones alone and is incomplete. The sample has some 500,000 clones, 90% to 97% seen once. Sequencing input: naive CD4+ T cells sorted from blood. Subset defined: CD45RA+ positively selected. The receptors shown here come from a woman between 25 and 40 years old in good health.

The chain links TRBV5-1 to TRBJ2-3, with D uncertain. This CDR3 contains 13 residues. Germline V gene data show CDR1 as SGHRS and CDR2 as YFSETQ. The V end was cut by 0 bases, the J end by 9 bases, with 11 bases between. The CDR3 nucleotides read TGCGCCAGCAGCTTGGTTCAGCCTGACACGCAGTATTTT. Its protein product is CASSLVQPDTQYF.

The V call is TRBV28, the J call TRBJ1-5, with no clear D. This CDR3 has 14 amino acids. Trimming stripped 7 bases from V and 0 bases from J, with 10 bases between. Germline-derived CDR1 and CDR2 are MDHEN and SYDVKM. The CDR3 sequence is CASIGFYSNQPQHF. In DNA form, the CDR3 reads TGTGCCAGCATCGGCTTTTATAGCAATCAGCCCCAGCATTTT.

The chain is built from TRBV10-3 and TRBJ2-7; D not resolved. The CDR3 contains 12 residues. V was pared by 6 bases and J by 1 base, with 7 bases between. CDR1 is ENHRY and CDR2 is SYGVKD in the germline V gene. CDR3 sequence: CAISAGSYEQYF. CDR3 sequence (DNA): TGTGCCATCAGCGCCGGTTCCTACGAGCAGTACTTC.

As to this clone: The junction departs from germline at one end; a sequencing error may be responsible. The chain employs TRBV28 and TRBJ2-7, with D perhaps matching TRBD1 (5 bases). Germline V lookup: CDR1 MDHEN, CDR2 SYDVKM. This CDR3 has 13 amino acids. The CDR3 loop is CASSLEDNVTPDF. The DNA for the CDR3 is TGTGCCAGCAGCTTAGAGGACAACGTCACCCCAGACTTC.

This chain uses TRBV19 with TRBJ2-7; the D is unclear. The V and J ends lost 5 bases and 0 bases respectively, with 11 bases between them. The CDR3 has 14 amino acids. From germline, CDR1 is LNHDA and CDR2 SQIVND (reference sequence). The CDR3 coding sequence is TGTGCCAGTAGTCGACTGTTCCCCTCCTACGAGCAGTACTTC. Translated: CASSRLFPSYEQYF.

The V call is TRBV19, the J call TRBJ2-7; D is ambiguous. Trimming shortened V by 11 bases and J by 4 bases, and 15 bases separated the two germline ends. CDR1 and CDR2 from the germline V gene are LNHDA and SQIVND (reference sequence). CDR3 length: 12 amino acids. CDR3 residues: CAASSMGYEQYF. CDR3 coding DNA: TGTGCCGCCAGTAGTATGGGTTACGAGCAGTACTTC.

The chain combines TRBV7-8 with TRBJ2-5; 11 bases match TRBD2. Germline V gives CDR1 SGHVS, CDR2 FQNEAQ. This CDR3 contains 13 residues. The J segment lost 12 bases and the V segment lost 1 base, leaving 4 bases of the junction unmatched. The CDR3 reads CASSLGLAGSEYF. DNA for the CDR3: TGTGCCAGCAGCTTAGGACTAGCGGGGTCTGAGTACTTC.

This clone was seen just once. V and J are TRBV5-1 and TRBJ2-7; D is tentatively TRBD1 or TRBD2 (7 bases each). Germline CDR1 SGHRS, CDR2 YFSETQ. The V and J ends lost 1 base and 5 bases respectively, with 16 bases between them. There are 15 residues in the CDR3. The chain's CDR3 is CASSLREGAQDEQYF. CDR3 in DNA: TGCGCCAGCAGCTTGAGGGAGGGGGCGCAGGACGAGCAGTACTTC.

V is TRBV11-3 and J is TRBJ2-1; tentative D call: TRBD1 (6 bases). CDR1 is SGHNT, CDR2 YENEEA, per germline. Trimming stripped 4 bases from V and 0 bases from J, with 10 bases between. The CDR3 covers 15 residues. The CDR3 DNA reads as TGTGCCAGCAGCTGGGGACATAGCTCCTACAATGAGCAGTTCTTC. Protein sequence: CASSWGHSSYNEQFF. The entire variable domain, with the rest obtained from reference TRBV11-3 and TRBJ2-1, is as follows: EAGVVQSPRYKIIEKKQPVAFWCNPISGHNTLYWYLQNLGQGPELLIRYENEEAVDDSQLPKDRFSAERLKGVDSTLKIQPAELGDSAVYLCASSWGHSSYNEQFFGPGTRLTVL.

The V gene is TRBV5-1, the J gene TRBJ2-7; 9 bases map to TRBD1. The V gene end was trimmed by 3 bases and the J gene end by 3 bases; junction bases not matched to a gene: 7. Germline V gene sequence: CDR1 SGHRS, CDR2 YFSETQ. This CDR3 has 15 residues. The CDR3 coding sequence is TGCGCCAGCAGCTCCAGACAGGGGGTGATCTACGAGCAGTACTTC. Protein sequence: CASSSRQGVIYEQYF.

V gene TRBV19 combines with J gene TRBJ2-3, with a tentative D call TRBD1 (6 bases). This CDR3 spans 14 amino acids. V was clipped by 5 bases and J by 2 bases, with 11 bases between them. Germline assignment: CDR1 LNHDA and CDR2 SQIVND (reference sequence). CDR3 bases: TGTGCCAGTAGTCTAACAGGGAACACAGATACGCAGTATTTT. Translated, it gives CASSLTGNTDTQYF.

The chain links TRBV28 to TRBJ2-6; D is undetermined. The CDR3 is 13 amino acids. Per germline, CDR1 MDHEN and CDR2 SYDVKM. Deletions cut 8 bases from V and 5 bases from J, with 10 bases between. CDR3 bases: TGTGCCAGCGGGGATGAGCGGGCCAACGTCCTGACTTTC. Its protein is CASGDERANVLTF.

This chain links TRBV18 with TRBJ2-7; TRBD1 might be the D (6 bases). CDR1 and CDR2 from the germline V gene are KGHSH and LQKENI. V shed 2 bases and J shed 7 bases, with 15 bases lying between them. The CDR3 is 14 residues long. CDR3 coding DNA: TGTGCCAGCTCACCAGGTAACAGGGTCCGAGAGCAGTACTTC. Translating it yields CASSPGNRVREQYF. The variable domain in full, with the rest retrieved from reference TRBV18 and TRBJ2-7, is NAGVMQNPRHLVRRRGQEARLRCSPMKGHSHVYWYRQLPEEGLKFMVYLQKENIIDESGMPKERFSAEFPKEGPSILRIQQVVRGDSAAYFCASSPGNRVREQYFGPGTRLTVT.

The sample holds one count of this clone. The chain has TRBV28 and TRBJ2-3; possibly TRBD2 for D (7 bases). The germline V gene encodes CDR1 MDHEN and CDR2 SYDVKM. This CDR3 spans 15 amino acids. V lost 5 bases, J lost 6 bases, and 18 bases lay in between. The CDR3 spells CASSPPTGGLDTQYF. CDR3 nucleotide sequence: TGTGCCAGCAGTCCCCCGACGGGGGGCCTGGATACGCAGTATTTT.

Regarding this clone: An end of the junction differs from the germline gene, which may be a read error. The CDR3 region is CASREGQGHSYEQYF. The CDR3 bases are TGTGCCAGCAGGGAAGGACAGGGGCACTCCTACGAGCAGTACTTC. The rearrangement links TRBV2 to TRBJ2-7; 9 bases map to TRBD1. The germline V gene has CDR1 SNHLY and CDR2 FYNNEI. This CDR3 has 15 amino acids.

V and J are TRBV29-1 and TRBJ2-3; D could derive from TRBD1 or TRBD2 (5 bases each). From germline, CDR1 is SQVTM and CDR2 ANQGSEA. Trimming stripped 4 bases from V and 0 bases from J, with 8 bases between. This CDR3 is 13 amino acids long. The CDR3 nucleotides are TGCAGCGTTGCGGGGCAAAGCACAGATACGCAGTATTTT. This translates into CSVAGQSTDTQYF.

The V gene is TRBV7-6, the J gene TRBJ1-2; possibly TRBD1 for D (6 bases). The CDR3 has 15 residues. V was shortened by 1 base and J by 8 bases, with 17 bases between the two germline ends. Per germline, CDR1 SGHVS and CDR2 FNYEAQ. The CDR3 here is CASSLDARGARGYTF. Here the CDR3 DNA reads TGTGCCAGCAGCTTAGATGCGCGGGGGGCGAGGGGCTACACCTTC.

V and J are TRBV5-4 and TRBJ2-1; 13 bases map to TRBD2. This CDR3 is 18 amino acids long. The V segment lost 4 bases and the J segment 7 bases; nucleotides outside the gene matches: 14. Germline assignment: CDR1 SGHNT and CDR2 YYREEE (reference sequence). The CDR3 DNA reads TGTGCCAGCAGCCCCGAGTCCCCGACTAGCGGGAGGCCTAATGAGCAGTTCTTC. Translating it yields CASSPESPTSGRPNEQFF.

V gene TRBV2 combines with J gene TRBJ2-3; D may match TRBD1 or TRBD2 (5 bases each). Trimming removed 11 bases at V and 2 bases at J, with 23 bases between. Germline V gene sequence: CDR1 SNHLY, CDR2 FYNNEI. This CDR3 is built from 16 residues. The CDR3 here is CAAKGSGTGLTDTQYF. As DNA, the CDR3 is TGTGCCGCAAAAGGTTCGGGAACAGGACTCACAGATACGCAGTATTTT. Drawing the rest from reference TRBV2 and TRBJ2-3, the complete variable domain is EPEVTQTPSHQVTQMGQEVILRCVPISNHLYFYWYRQILGQKVEFLVSFYNNEISEKSEIFDDQFSVERPDGSNFTLKIRSTKLEDSAMYFCAAKGSGTGLTDTQYFGPGTRLTVL.

The rearrangement joins TRBV12-5 to TRBJ2-3; D uncertain. The V and J ends lost 5 bases and 2 bases respectively, with 5 bases between them. The CDR3 is made up of 12 amino acids. The V gene's germline CDR1 is LGHNT and CDR2 FRNRAP. CDR3 protein: CASGENTDTQYF. CDR3 DNA sequence: TGTGCTAGTGGTGAAAACACAGATACGCAGTATTTT.

V usage is TRBV5-1 and J usage is TRBJ2-1, with 11 positions matching TRBD2. The junction had 4 bases not matched to a gene; V was cut back by 8 bases and J by 0 bases. This CDR3 is built from 15 residues. Germline V gene data show CDR1 as SGHRS and CDR2 as YFSETQ. CDR3: CASKTSGSSYNEQFF. In nucleotides, the CDR3 is TGCGCCAGTAAAACTAGCGGGAGCTCCTACAATGAGCAGTTCTTC. The full variable domain, with the rest looked up from reference TRBV5-1 and TRBJ2-1, is KAGVTQTPRYLIKTRGQQVTLSCSPISGHRSVSWYQQTPGQGLQFLFEYFSETQRNKGNFPGRFSGRQFSNSRSEMNVSTLELGDSALYLCASKTSGSSYNEQFFGPGTRLTVL.

The chain combines TRBV7-9 with TRBJ2-7; D may match TRBD1 or TRBD2 (5 bases each). This CDR3 comprises 14 residues. V was shortened by 5 bases and J by 3 bases, with 14 bases between the two germline ends. Germline-derived CDR1 and CDR2 are SEHNR and FQNEAQ (reference sequence). CDR3 loop: CASSQGASSYEQYF. As DNA, the CDR3 is TGTGCCAGCAGCCAGGGAGCCTCGAGCTACGAGCAGTACTTC.

The chain employs TRBV19 and TRBJ1-1, with 7 positions matching TRBD1. The germline V gene has CDR1 LNHDA and CDR2 SQIVND (reference sequence). The V segment lost 6 bases and the J segment 2 bases; nucleotides outside the gene matches: 3. The CDR3 consists of 13 residues. CDR3 sequence reads: CASRGQTNTEAFF. In nucleotides, the CDR3 is TGTGCCAGTAGGGGACAGACCAACACTGAAGCTTTCTTT.